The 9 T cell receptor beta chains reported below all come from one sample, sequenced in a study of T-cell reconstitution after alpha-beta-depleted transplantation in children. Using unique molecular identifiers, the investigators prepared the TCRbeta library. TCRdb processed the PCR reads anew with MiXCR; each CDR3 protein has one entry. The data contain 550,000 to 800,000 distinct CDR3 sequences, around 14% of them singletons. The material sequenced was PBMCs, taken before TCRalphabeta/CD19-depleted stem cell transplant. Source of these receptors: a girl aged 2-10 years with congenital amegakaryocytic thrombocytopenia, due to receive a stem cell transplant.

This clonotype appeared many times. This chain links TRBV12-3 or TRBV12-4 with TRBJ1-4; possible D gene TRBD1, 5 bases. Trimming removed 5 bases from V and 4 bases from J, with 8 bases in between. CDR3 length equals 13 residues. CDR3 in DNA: TGTGCCAGCAGTCGGGACCGTAATGAAAAACTGTTTTTT. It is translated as CASSRDRNEKLFF.

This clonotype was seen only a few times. CDR3 in amino acids: CASSLAGLENYGYTF. DNA for the CDR3: TGTGCCAGCAGTCTCGCCGGACTGGAAAACTATGGCTACACCTTC. The chain links TRBV28 to TRBJ1-2; D uncertain. Trimming left V 5 bases short and J 2 bases short, with 15 bases between. This CDR3 contains 15 residues. CDR1 and CDR2 from the germline V gene are MDHEN and SYDVKM.

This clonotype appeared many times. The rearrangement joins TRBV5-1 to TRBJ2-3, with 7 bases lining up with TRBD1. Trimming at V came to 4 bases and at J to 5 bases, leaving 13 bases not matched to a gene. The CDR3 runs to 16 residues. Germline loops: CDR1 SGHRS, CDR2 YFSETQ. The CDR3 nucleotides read TGCGCCAGCAGCACCACACACAGGGGTTTCGAAGATACGCAGTATTTT. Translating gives CASSTTHRGFEDTQYF.

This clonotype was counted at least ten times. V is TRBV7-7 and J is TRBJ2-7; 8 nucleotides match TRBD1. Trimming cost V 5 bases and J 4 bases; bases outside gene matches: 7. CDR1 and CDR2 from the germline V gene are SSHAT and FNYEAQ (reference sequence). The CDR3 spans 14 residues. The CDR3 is CASSPGTGLYEQYF. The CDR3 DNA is TGTGCCAGCAGCCCCGGGACAGGACTTTACGAGCAGTACTTC.

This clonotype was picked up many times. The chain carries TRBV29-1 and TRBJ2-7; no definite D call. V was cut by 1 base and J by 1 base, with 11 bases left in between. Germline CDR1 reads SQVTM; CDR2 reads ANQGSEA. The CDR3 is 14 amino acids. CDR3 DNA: TGCAGCGTTGAAGCGACAAGCCCGTCCTACGAGCAGTACTTC. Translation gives CSVEATSPSYEQYF.

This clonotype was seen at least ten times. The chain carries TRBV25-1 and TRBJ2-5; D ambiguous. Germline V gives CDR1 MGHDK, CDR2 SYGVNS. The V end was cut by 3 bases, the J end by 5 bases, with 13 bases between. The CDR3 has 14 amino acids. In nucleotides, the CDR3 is TGTGCCAGCAGTGAGAACGGCTTGAGGGAGACCCAGTACTTC. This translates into CASSENGLRETQYF.

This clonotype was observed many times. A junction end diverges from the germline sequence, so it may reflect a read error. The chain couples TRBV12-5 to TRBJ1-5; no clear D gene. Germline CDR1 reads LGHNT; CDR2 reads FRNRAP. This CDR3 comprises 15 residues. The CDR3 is CASVLEAYSNQPQHF. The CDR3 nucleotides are TGTGCTAGTGTTTTGGAGGCGTATAGCAATCAGCCCCAGCATTTT.

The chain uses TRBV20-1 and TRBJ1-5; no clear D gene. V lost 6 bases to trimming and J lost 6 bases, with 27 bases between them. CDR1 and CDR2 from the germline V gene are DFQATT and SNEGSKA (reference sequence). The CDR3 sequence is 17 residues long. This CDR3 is CSAQVVRPDKEGQPQHF. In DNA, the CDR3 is TGCAGTGCCCAGGTTGTCAGACCCGATAAGGAGGGTCAGCCCCAGCATTTT.

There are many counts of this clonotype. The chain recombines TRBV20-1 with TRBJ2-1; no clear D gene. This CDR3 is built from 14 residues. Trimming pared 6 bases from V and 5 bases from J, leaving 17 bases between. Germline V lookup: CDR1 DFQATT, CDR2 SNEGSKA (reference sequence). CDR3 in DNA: TGCAGTGCAAAGCCCCCCATGGATCACAATGAGCAGTTCTTC. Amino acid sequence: CSAKPPMDHNEQFF.